Included here is one T cell receptor (beta chain) sequence, with context. This clonotype was counted at least ten times. Its antigen specificity is not known. No clone much larger than this one lies a single base away; base qualities are absent. The data are from a study of T cells in Graves' hyperthyroidism and ophthalmopathy (dated by TCRdb to the late 2010s). Notes on the research overall: Peripheral blood was collected at initial diagnosis, before any treatment. To identify distinguishing TCR V-J signatures, a discovery cohort of about a hundred patients was used, comprising 40 to 45 with Graves' ophthalmopathy and around 57 with stable Graves' hyperthyroidism. Prospective prediction of ophthalmopathy was tested in an independent validation cohort of approximately 18 hyperthyroidism patients and 15 to 17 patients who later progressed to ophthalmopathy. For training and testing, the 100 or so patients in the discovery cohort were randomly divided in a 7:3 ratio. Thyroid tissue and blood T-cell repertoires from several Graves' hyperthyroidism patients were also compared in the study. After sampling, hyperthyroidism patients received methimazole starting at 30 mg daily, and ophthalmopathy patients received high-dose intravenous methylprednisolone. The paper describes TCR Vbeta CDR3 sequencing of around 130 peripheral blood samples, made up of roughly 40 ophthalmopathy patients, 70 to 75 hyperthyroidism patients and roughly 17 progressor patients. Study-wide conclusions, independent of this receptor: In validation, the model predicted progression to ophthalmopathy with over 60% sensitivity and approximately 74% specificity, a median of 6.5 months before onset. A 13 V-J signature model separated ophthalmopathy from stable hyperthyroidism, with just over 85% sensitivity and roughly 84% specificity in cross-validation and 80%/75% in testing. Most expanded thyroid clonotypes (frequency above 0.001) were also detected in blood, suggesting blood repertoires may reflect thyroid immune responses. No statistical method was used to set the sample size in advance, and investigators knew the group allocation.

Graves' hyperthyroidism was defined as stable when no progression to ophthalmopathy occurred over 18 months of follow-up. Hyperthyroidism patients were aged 18 to 65 years and newly diagnosed, with disease duration of less than 2 months. The study excluded patients with uncontrolled infections, other autoimmune diseases, pregnancy or lactation. Diagnoses were established on the basis of clinical symptoms, serum thyroxine and TRAb, thyroid ultrasound, and orbital computed tomography. Ficoll-Paque density gradient centrifugation was used to isolate PBMCs from approximately 10 ml of fresh peripheral blood. Trizol reagent was used to extract total RNA, and RNA quality was then checked on an Agilent 2100 Bioanalyzer. Amplification of TCR beta CDR3 regions was carried out from RNA transcripts. The first round of RT-PCR for the TCR CDR3 was performed with the HTBI primer set and the Qiagen OneStep RT-PCR kit. A second multiplex PCR round built the libraries, followed by size selection and purification. Sequencing of the libraries was done on an Illumina HiSeq2000 using paired-end 100 bp reads. Concerning the study's data processing: SOAPnuke was used to process the raw data, throwing out any read that contained adapters or uncalled bases, had a mean Phred below 15, or lacked an exact constant-primer or identifier match. High-quality paired reads were merged with COPE v1.2.5, and unique nucleotide sequences were defined as clonotypes. Clonotypes were aligned to IMGT TRBV, TRBD and TRBJ reference segments using MiTCR v1.1. The analysis included only V-J combinations with a frequency above 0.0001, which together covered 99.2% of the repertoires. The TCS score was defined as the ratio of F50 (clonal expansion) to E x V (chaos), calculated using BLOSUM62-based TCRdist between CDR3 peptides within each V-J. Welch's t-statistics and random forest reduced several hundred V-J features to 10 to 15, which were used in a naive Bayes classifier (R e1071). Using fastp trimming at Q25 and MiXCR clonotype assembly, TCRdb reanalyzed the public sequencing data and kept in-frame beta chains. Each record represents a unique CDR3 protein, reported with the most common genes and DNA among its rows. These V and J calls derive from TCRdb rather than the authors' analysis. The sample table lists approximately 400,000 distinct CDR3 sequences, approximately 19% of them with a count of one. 3.7% of the sample is taken by the ten largest.

The germline V gene supplies CDR1 KGHDR and CDR2 SFDVKD. The CDR3, from cysteine to phenylalanine, totals 14 residues. Only the CDR3 region is kept as DNA, spanning 42 bases read in frame from base 1. Trimming at the junction amounts to 4 bases on V and 1 base on J, and the germline ends lie 9 bases apart. The sequenced sample was blood. The receptor comes from a woman aged 18-29 years with Graves' hyperthyroidism. The chain is encoded by TRBV24-1 joined to TRBJ1-1; confidence is insufficient to name the D gene. The nucleotide sequence reads as follows: TGTGCCACCAGTGACCCGCGGGAGAACACTGAAGCTTTCTTT. Its product reads: CATSDPRENTEAFF.